These 29 T cell receptor beta chains came from one sample sequenced in a study of a mutant IDH1 vaccine in newly diagnosed glioma. The time point: week 5, during vaccination. Vaccination used 300 ug of mutant IDH1 20-mer peptide per dose, with topical imiquimod. TCRdb's copy holds only in-frame clones and misses some; the assay was immunoSEQ multiplex PCR. The sample carries over 9,000 clones, around 90% recorded once. No antigens are known for them. Sequences were derived from PBMCs, sampled from a glioma patient whose treatment included an IDH1 peptide vaccine. These receptors were obtained from a woman aged 40-49 years with glioma. Some clones in this sample may be carry-over from other donors' samples.

This chain uses TRBV29-1 with TRBJ2-3; D is unclear. Germline loops: CDR1 SQVTM, CDR2 ANQGSEA. V lost 2 bases and J 7 bases, leaving 10 bases between the germline ends. The CDR3 covers 12 residues. The CDR3 sequence is CSVENAENTQYF. CDR3 sequence (DNA): TGCAGCGTTGAAAATGCGGAGAATACGCAGTATTTT.

The chain joins TRBV7-9 to TRBJ1-6; D gene uncertain. Germline CDR1 SEHNR, CDR2 FQNEAQ (reference sequence). Trimming left V 1 base short and J 4 bases short, with 5 bases between. This CDR3 has 14 residues. The CDR3 bases are TGTGCCAGCAGCTTAGACGGATATAATTCACCCCTCCACTTT. Its translation: CASSLDGYNSPLHF.

The chain recombines TRBV19 with TRBJ1-5; D is possibly TRBD1 (5 bases). Trimming left V 3 bases short and J 7 bases short, with 13 bases between. Germline values: CDR1 LNHDA, CDR2 SQIVND (reference sequence). The CDR3 runs 14 residues. The DNA of the CDR3 is TGTGCCAGTAGTATTGCAGGGTCAGGACAGCCCCAGCATTTT. It is translated as CASSIAGSGQPQHF.

The chain is built from TRBV6-4 and TRBJ2-5, with 8 bases that match TRBD1. This CDR3 spans 15 amino acids. V lost 8 bases to trimming and J lost 4 bases; unmatched junction nucleotides: 12. Germline-derived CDR1 and CDR2 are MRHNA and SNTAGT. DNA for the CDR3: TGTGCCAGCTACCTAAACAGGGGGGTAGGAGAGACCCAGTACTTC. Translating gives CASYLNRGVGETQYF.

V and J are TRBV6-1 and TRBJ1-4, with 11 bases identical to TRBD1. The CDR3 extends over 16 amino acids. CDR1 and CDR2 from the germline V gene are MNHNS and SASEGT. V lost 1 base and J lost 7; bases outside the gene matches: 5. Here the CDR3 reads CASSEVRGTGGEKLFF. In DNA, the CDR3 is TGTGCCAGCAGTGAAGTCAGGGGGACAGGGGGTGAAAAACTGTTTTTT.

The V and J genes are TRBV5-4 and TRBJ2-5; 14 bases match TRBD2. The CDR3 extends over 15 amino acids. Germline CDR1 SGHNT, CDR2 YYREEE (reference sequence). V gave up 5 bases and J gave up 3 bases; unmatched junction bases: 3. The CDR3 bases are TGTGCCAGCAGATGGGGACTAGCGGGAGAAGAGACCCAGTACTTC. Translation gives CASRWGLAGEETQYF.

The CDR3 sequence: CASSVRGNYGYTF. The CDR3 nucleotides read TGTGCCAGCAGTGTAAGGGGAAACTATGGCTACACCTTC. J is TRBJ1-2 and V is TRBV2, with a weak D call TRBD1 (5 bases). Germline V gene data show CDR1 as SNHLY and CDR2 as FYNNEI. Trimming took off 4 bases at V and 2 bases at J, with 8 bases between the two ends. This CDR3 contains 13 residues.

J is TRBJ1-1 and V is TRBV27; the D is unclear. This CDR3 is 13 amino acids long. The germline gives CDR1 MNHEY, CDR2 SMNVEV (reference sequence). V lost 4 bases, J lost 4 bases, and 10 bases lay in between. CDR3 DNA: TGTGCCAGCAGTTCCCGGACCCTCACTGAAGCTTTCTTT. Its translation: CASSSRTLTEAFF.

The gene calls are TRBV2 and TRBJ1-5; 8 bases agree with TRBD1. The trim removed 5 bases at V and 4 bases at J, leaving 7 bases unmatched. The CDR3 spans 15 residues. Per germline, CDR1 SNHLY and CDR2 FYNNEI. The CDR3 protein is CASSPTTGVNQPQHF. As DNA, the CDR3 is TGTGCCAGCAGTCCGACGACAGGGGTAAATCAGCCCCAGCATTTT.

The V call is TRBV30, the J call TRBJ2-6; D may be TRBD1 (5 bases). The V end was cut by 3 bases, the J end by 0 bases, with 9 bases between. This CDR3 has 15 amino acids. Germline V gene sequence: CDR1 GTSNPN, CDR2 SVGIG (reference sequence). The CDR3 DNA follows: TGTGCCTGGAGCAGGGAATTCTCTGGGGCCAACGTCCTGACTTTC. Its translation: CAWSREFSGANVLTF.

This chain uses TRBV7-8 with TRBJ1-2, with a tentative D call TRBD1 (6 bases). Trimming cost V 5 bases and J 4 bases, with 14 bases left between them. This CDR3 contains 14 residues. Germline CDR1 SGHVS, CDR2 FQNEAQ. CDR3 loop: CASSNTGIPYGYTF. In DNA, the CDR3 is TGTGCCAGCAGCAACACAGGGATACCCTATGGCTACACCTTC.

The chain recombines TRBV27 with TRBJ2-1; D could derive from TRBD1 or TRBD2 (7 bases each). CDR3 length: 15 amino acids. Germline V gives CDR1 MNHEY, CDR2 SMNVEV (reference sequence). V lost 6 bases and J lost 3, with 15 bases in between. The CDR3 reads CASRSQGGVYNEQFF. CDR3 sequence (DNA): TGTGCCAGCAGGTCCCAGGGGGGGGTCTACAATGAGCAGTTCTTC.

The chain couples TRBV29-1 to TRBJ2-7, with D hard to call. The CDR3 runs 13 residues. V gave up 6 bases and J gave up 0 bases, with 12 bases separating them. Germline V gene sequence: CDR1 SQVTM, CDR2 ANQGSEA. CDR3 nucleotide sequence: TGCAGCGTAGTGACGGGCAGCTCCTACGAGCAGTACTTC. Its protein product is CSVVTGSSYEQYF.

The rearrangement links TRBV7-9 to TRBJ1-1; D ambiguous. V lost 7 bases and J 3 bases, leaving 6 bases between the germline ends. CDR1 SEHNR and CDR2 FQNEAQ come from the germline V gene (reference sequence). The CDR3 totals 11 residues. CDR3 sequence: CASTRDTEAFF. CDR3 nucleotides: TGTGCCAGCACCCGGGACACTGAAGCTTTCTTT.

The chain has TRBV14 and TRBJ2-1; no clear D. Germline lookup yields CDR1 SGHDN and CDR2 FVKESK. The CDR3 covers 15 residues. Deletions cut 0 bases from V and 5 bases from J, with 11 bases between. The CDR3 region is CASSQDITLDNEQFF. The DNA for the CDR3 is TGTGCCAGCAGCCAAGATATCACACTTGACAATGAGCAGTTCTTC. Using reference TRBV14 and TRBJ2-1 for the parts outside the CDR3, the full variable domain is EAGVTQFPSHSVIEKGQTVTLRCDPISGHDNLYWYRRVMGKEIKFLLHFVKESKQDESGMPNNRFLAERTGGTYSTLKVQPAELEDSGVYFCASSQDITLDNEQFFGPGTRLTVL.

The genes are TRBV5-5 and TRBJ2-2; no clear D. Trimming stripped 4 bases from V and 5 bases from J, with 6 bases between. Germline V gene sequence: CDR1 SGHKS, CDR2 YYEKEE (reference sequence). The CDR3 is 12 residues long. The CDR3 DNA sequence: TGTGCCAGCAGCCCCGAGACCGGGGAGCTGTTTTTT. Translation: CASSPETGELFF.

This chain links TRBV30 with TRBJ2-5; D is possibly TRBD1 (5 bases). Trimming removed 0 bases from V and 5 bases from J, with 10 bases in between. CDR1 and CDR2 (germline): GTSNPN, SVGIG (reference sequence). The CDR3 contains 13 residues. CDR3 sequence (DNA): TGTGCCTGGAGTGTAGGGGCGAGGGAGACCCAGTACTTC. It specifies CAWSVGARETQYF.

The rearrangement uses TRBV10-3 and TRBJ1-6; D call uncertain. Trimming stripped 4 bases from V and 6 bases from J, with 7 bases between. The CDR3 length is 13 residues. Germline CDR1 ENHRY, CDR2 SYGVKD. The CDR3 spells CAISGEGNSPLHF. CDR3 nucleotide sequence: TGTGCCATCAGTGGCGAAGGTAATTCACCCCTCCACTTT.

This clone has only one observation. V gene TRBV21-1 combines with J gene TRBJ1-5; no DNA check was done on the table's D call, TRBD1. TRBV21-1 is flagged as a pseudogene. This CDR3 spans 18 amino acids. The CDR3 DNA follows: TGTGCCAGCAGCGGGAAACCAAAGGGGGCAGATAGCAATCAGCCCCAGCATTTT. Translation gives CASSGKPKGADSNQPQHF.

This clone was observed a single time. The rearrangement joins TRBV10-3 to TRBJ2-6; D not certain. Germline CDR1 and CDR2: ENHRY and SYGVKD. The CDR3 totals 18 residues. The V gene lost 5 bases and the J gene lost 5 bases, with 22 bases spanning the gap. The chain's CDR3 is CAISRASCRQSRANVLTF. CDR3 in DNA: TGTGCCATCAGTCGTGCCTCCTGTAGACAAAGTCGGGCCAACGTCCTGACTTTC.

The V and J genes are TRBV5-1 and TRBJ1-2; tentatively, D is TRBD1 (5 bases). CDR1 and CDR2 from the germline V gene are SGHRS and YFSETQ. The CDR3 is made up of 13 amino acids. V shed 3 bases and J shed 1 base, with 7 bases lying between them. The CDR3 loop reads CASSYDSNYGYTF. The CDR3 DNA sequence: TGCGCCAGCAGCTACGACAGTAACTATGGCTACACCTTC.

This sequence joins TRBV15 and TRBJ2-5, with D perhaps being TRBD1 or TRBD2 (5 bases each). Trimming left V 5 bases short and J 4 bases short, with 20 bases between. The germline V gene encodes CDR1 LNHNV and CDR2 YYDKDF (reference sequence). The CDR3 runs 16 residues. The CDR3 spells CATSGGLPEGVETQYF. The CDR3 nucleotides are TGTGCCACCAGCGGTGGACTCCCGGAAGGGGTAGAGACCCAGTACTTC.

This sequence joins TRBV30 and TRBJ1-2, with 8 positions matching TRBD1. Germline V CDR1 and CDR2: GTSNPN, SVGIG (reference sequence). The CDR3 sequence is 13 residues long. V was pared by 7 bases and J by 4 bases, with 8 bases of the junction left unmatched. This CDR3 reads CALETGEGYGYTF. The DNA of the CDR3 is TGTGCCTTAGAGACAGGGGAAGGCTATGGCTACACCTTC.

This chain uses TRBV10-3 with TRBJ2-3, with TRBD1 matching 7 bases. The CDR3 extends over 13 amino acids. The germline V gene has CDR1 ENHRY and CDR2 SYGVKD. V lost 7 bases to trimming and J lost 0 bases; unmatched junction nucleotides: 1. The CDR3 DNA reads TGTGCCATCACCAGGGGGAGCACAGATACGCAGTATTTT. Protein: CAITRGSTDTQYF.

V is TRBV6-6 and J is TRBJ1-1; possible D gene TRBD1, 6 bases. Trimming cost V 0 bases and J 3 bases, with 14 bases left between them. This CDR3 is built from 16 residues. CDR1 and CDR2 (germline): MNHNY, SVGAGI (reference sequence). CDR3 coding DNA: TGTGCCAGCAGTTACTCAGGGGGGGATAGTCACACTGAAGCTTTCTTT. It codes for CASSYSGGDSHTEAFF.

The chain links TRBV18 to TRBJ1-1; D unresolved. The V gene lost 2 bases and the J gene lost 4 bases, with 14 bases spanning the gap. CDR3 length equals 15 residues. Germline values: CDR1 KGHSH, CDR2 LQKENI. The CDR3 nucleotides are TGTGCCAGCTCACCAATGGCGGGGTTATCCACTGAAGCTTTCTTT. This sequence encodes CASSPMAGLSTEAFF. The full variable domain, rest sourced from reference TRBV18 and TRBJ1-1, is NAGVMQNPRHLVRRRGQEARLRCSPMKGHSHVYWYRQLPEEGLKFMVYLQKENIIDESGMPKERFSAEFPKEGPSILRIQQVVRGDSAAYFCASSPMAGLSTEAFFGQGTRLTVV.

This clone turned up a few times. The chain joins TRBV30 to TRBJ2-4, with TRBD2 as a possible D gene (5 bases). The V end was cut by 1 base, the J end by 4 bases, with 5 bases between. The germline V gene encodes CDR1 GTSNPN and CDR2 SVGIG (reference sequence). The CDR3 length is 12 residues. The CDR3 here is CAWSGGKNIQYF. The CDR3 DNA sequence: TGTGCCTGGAGTGGCGGGAAAAACATTCAGTACTTC.

This clone was picked up one time. This chain joins TRBV19 and TRBJ2-2; no reliable D call. The CDR3 is made up of 14 amino acids. Germline V gene data show CDR1 as LNHDA and CDR2 as SQIVND (reference sequence). The ends were cut back, 5 bases at V and 1 base at J, with 8 bases in the middle. DNA of the CDR3: TGTGCCAGTAGTTCGTATCAGAACACCGGGGAGCTGTTTTTT. Amino acid sequence: CASSSYQNTGELFF.

The chain employs TRBV7-9 and TRBJ2-1; no clear D. The V and J ends lost 0 bases and 7 bases respectively, with 7 bases between them. The CDR3 sequence is 13 residues long. The germline CDR1 and CDR2 sequences are SEHNR and FQNEAQ (reference sequence). The CDR3 is CASSLAGANEQFF. CDR3 DNA: TGTGCCAGCAGCTTAGCGGGCGCTAATGAGCAGTTCTTC.